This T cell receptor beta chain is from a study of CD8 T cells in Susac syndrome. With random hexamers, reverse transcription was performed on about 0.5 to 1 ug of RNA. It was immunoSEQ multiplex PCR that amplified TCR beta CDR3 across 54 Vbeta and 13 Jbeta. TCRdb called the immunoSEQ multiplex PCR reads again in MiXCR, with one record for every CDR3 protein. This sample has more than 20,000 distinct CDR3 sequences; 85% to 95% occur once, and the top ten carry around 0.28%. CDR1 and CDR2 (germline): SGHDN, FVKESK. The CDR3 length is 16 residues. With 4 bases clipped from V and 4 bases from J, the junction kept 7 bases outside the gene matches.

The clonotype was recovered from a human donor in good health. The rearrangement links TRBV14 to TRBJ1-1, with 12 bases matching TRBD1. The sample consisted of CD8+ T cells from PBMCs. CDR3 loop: CASSLVPGQGATEAFF. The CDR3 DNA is TGTGCCAGCAGCCTCGTCCCGGGACAGGGGGCCACTGAAGCTTTCTTT. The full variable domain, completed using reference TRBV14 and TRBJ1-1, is EAGVTQFPSHSVIEKGQTVTLRCDPISGHDNLYWYRRVMGKEIKFLLHFVKESKQDESGMPNNRFLAERTGGTYSTLKVQPAELEDSGVYFCASSLVPGQGATEAFFGQGTRLTVV.